Included here is one TCR beta chain sequence, with context. Germline CDR1 LGHDT, CDR2 YNNKEL (reference sequence). V was cut by 3 bases and J by 7 bases, with 10 bases left in between. CDR3 size: 14 residues. The data originate from a study of blood T cell repertoires in COVID-19. Study as a whole: Collection of acute and convalescent COVID-19 samples took place in the United States, Italy and Spain. Nucleic acid was either cDNA or gDNA, and it came from T cells, B-cell-depleted T cells, or PBMCs.

As processed by the authors: Reference gene primers were amplified, and this amplification served to estimate nucleated cell counts. Repertoires were generated with immunoSEQ multiplex PCR, while TCRdb's copy carries only in-frame clones and drops some. V and J calls and clone size are those listed in that table; D and trimming were worked out from the DNA. The data show about 63,000 clones, with approximately 80% seen just once and roughly 30% held by the top ten. Seattle patients were enrolled while actively infected and followed longitudinally. The specimen sequenced was peripheral blood. The source is a man in his sixties with COVID-19, enrolled during active disease. V is TRBV3-1 (or the pseudogene TRBV3-2) and J is TRBJ1-6, with a weak D call TRBD1 (6 bases). CDR3 residues: CASSHWDTNSPLHF. DNA for the CDR3: TGTGCCAGCAGCCACTGGGACACCAATTCACCCCTCCACTTT.